Presented here are 6 T cell receptor beta chains from one specimen sequenced in a study of vaccination and CD4 T cells after COVID-19. These receptors have no known antigen. Cultured CD4+ T cells had their DNA profiled by the Oncomine TCR Beta short-read assay. TCRdb redid the calling of the PCR reads with MiXCR, one entry per CDR3 protein. The sample consists of 15,000 or so distinct CDR3 sequences, roughly 50% of them appearing once. This sample's treatment: approximately 11-day PBMC culture with coronavirus spike peptide pools or control peptides (ViraFEST assay). Sequenced material: CD4+ T cells from blood, cultured in vitro, taken before SARS-CoV-2 vaccination. Receptor source: a human donor who had recovered from COVID-19.

The V gene is TRBV27, the J gene TRBJ2-1; 7 nucleotides line up with TRBD2. Germline trimming cut 5 bases from V and 8 bases from J; bases unmatched to any gene: 15. CDR3 size: 16 residues. Germline CDR1 reads MNHEY; CDR2 reads SMNVEV (reference sequence). The CDR3 spells CASSQSRVAGGDEQFF. The DNA for the CDR3 is TGTGCCAGCAGTCAAAGCAGAGTAGCGGGTGGGGATGAGCAGTTCTTC.

V is TRBV6-1 and J is TRBJ1-1; no reliable D call. Germline V gives CDR1 MNHNS, CDR2 SASEGT. V was shortened by 7 bases and J by 1 base, with 4 bases between the two germline ends. The CDR3 has 11 amino acids. The CDR3 protein is CASKRNTEAFF. The CDR3, as DNA: TGTGCCAGCAAGAGGAACACTGAAGCTTTCTTT.

V and J are TRBV7-3 and TRBJ2-3, with 7 bases aligning to TRBD1. Germline lookup yields CDR1 SGHTA and CDR2 FQGTGA. J lost 0 bases, V lost 5 bases, and 5 bases had no gene match. This CDR3 has 15 residues. The CDR3 DNA reads TGTGCCAGCAGCCCCACAGGGGACAGCACAGATACGCAGTATTTT. The encoded protein is CASSPTGDSTDTQYF.

V gene TRBV25-1 combines with J gene TRBJ1-1, with D unclear. V was cut by 7 bases and J by 4 bases, with 13 bases left in between. This CDR3 is 13 amino acids long. In germline, CDR1 is MGHDK, CDR2 SYGVNS. CDR3 protein: CASTPGRRTEAFF. The CDR3 bases are TGTGCCAGCACCCCTGGGCGTCGCACTGAAGCTTTCTTT.

The V gene is TRBV27, the J gene TRBJ1-2; D remains unclear. V lost 2 bases and J lost 7, with 23 bases in between. This CDR3 comprises 17 residues. Germline V lookup: CDR1 MNHEY, CDR2 SMNVEV (reference sequence). The CDR3 nucleotides are TGTGCCAGCAGTTTAAGCTTTATGCCCGACGGGAGAGGTGGCTACACCTTC. Its protein is CASSLSFMPDGRGGYTF.

This clonotype has more than one count but fewer than ten. The chain recombines TRBV7-8 with TRBJ1-2; D is unresolved. The V and J ends lost 4 bases and 4 bases respectively, with 19 bases between them. The CDR3 loop spans 16 amino acids. Germline V gene data show CDR1 as SGHVS and CDR2 as FQNEAQ. The chain's CDR3 is CASSSPRGPEGYGYTF. The DNA for the CDR3 is TGTGCCAGCAGCTCCCCCAGAGGCCCCGAGGGCTATGGCTACACCTTC.